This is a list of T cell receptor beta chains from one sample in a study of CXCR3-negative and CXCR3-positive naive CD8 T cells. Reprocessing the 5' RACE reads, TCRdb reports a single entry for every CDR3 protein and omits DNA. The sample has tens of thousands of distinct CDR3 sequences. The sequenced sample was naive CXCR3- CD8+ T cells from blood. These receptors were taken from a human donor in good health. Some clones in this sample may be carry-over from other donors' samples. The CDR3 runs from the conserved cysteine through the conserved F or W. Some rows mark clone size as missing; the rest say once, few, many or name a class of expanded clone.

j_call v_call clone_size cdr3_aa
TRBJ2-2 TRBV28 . CASSLRTSSVRTGELFF
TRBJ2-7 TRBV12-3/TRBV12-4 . CASSPPAGGWYEQYF
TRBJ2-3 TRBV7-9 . CASRDGLADTDTQYF
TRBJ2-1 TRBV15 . CATSERSSYNEQFF
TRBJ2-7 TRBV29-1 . CSAEGEGEGYYEQYF
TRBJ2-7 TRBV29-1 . CSVKVGSAYEQYF
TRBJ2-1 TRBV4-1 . CASSLLLAGLRDEQFF
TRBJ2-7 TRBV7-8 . CASSLVQGAYEQYF
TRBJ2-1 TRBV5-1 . CASSLALAGLLSYNEQFF
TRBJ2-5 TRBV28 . CASSFIRSGAGETQYF
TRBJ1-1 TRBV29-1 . CSVVVEEDRAPLF
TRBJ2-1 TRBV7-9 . CASSTQPQEQFF
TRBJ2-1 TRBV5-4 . CASSLRGLAGGPPYNEQFF
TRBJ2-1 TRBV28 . CASSQQVVVYNEQFF
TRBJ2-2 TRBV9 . CASSVPNTGELFF
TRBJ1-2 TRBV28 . CASSLQGALSGYTF
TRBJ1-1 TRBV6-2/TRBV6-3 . CASSYSQRTGNTEAFF
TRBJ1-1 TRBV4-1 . CASSQDTGSDTEAFF
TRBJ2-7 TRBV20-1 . CSARDESYEQYF
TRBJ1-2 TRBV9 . CASSGEAGPYGYTF
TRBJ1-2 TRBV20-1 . CSARAEGEWYGYTF
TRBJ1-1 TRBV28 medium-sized CASPSGEGRKAFF
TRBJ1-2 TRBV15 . CATSRTGGAFPFGYTF
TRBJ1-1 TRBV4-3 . CASSQDQMGGTEAFF
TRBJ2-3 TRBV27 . CASRSWTKTDTQYF
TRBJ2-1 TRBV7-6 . CASSLGLAGGHEQFF
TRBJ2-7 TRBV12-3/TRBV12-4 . CASSFDVSYEQYF
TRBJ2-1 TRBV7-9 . CASSLGLAIYEQFF
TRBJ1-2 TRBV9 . CASSTGGGGYTF
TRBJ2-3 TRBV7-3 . CASSSLGGSGNDWDTQYF
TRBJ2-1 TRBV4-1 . CASSPSSAGSYNEQFF